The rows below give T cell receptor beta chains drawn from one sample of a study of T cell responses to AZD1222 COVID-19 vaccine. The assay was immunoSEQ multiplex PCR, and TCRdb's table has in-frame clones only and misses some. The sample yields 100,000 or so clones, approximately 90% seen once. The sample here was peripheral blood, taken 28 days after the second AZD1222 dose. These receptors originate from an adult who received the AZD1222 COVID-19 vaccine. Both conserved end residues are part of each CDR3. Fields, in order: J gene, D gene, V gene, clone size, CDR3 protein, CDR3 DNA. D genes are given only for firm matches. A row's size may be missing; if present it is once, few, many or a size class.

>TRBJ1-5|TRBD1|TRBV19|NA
CASSMGRGLGQPQHF
TGTGCCAGTAGTATGGGCAGGGGGCTCGGTCAGCCCCAGCATTTT
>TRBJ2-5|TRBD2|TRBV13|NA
CASSDGGWERDGQETQYF
TGTGCCAGCAGCGACGGAGGGTGGGAGCGGGACGGCCAAGAGACCCAGTACTTC
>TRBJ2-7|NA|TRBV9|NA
CASSVGPGSSYEQYF
TGTGCCAGCAGCGTAGGTCCCGGGAGCTCCTACGAGCAGTACTTC
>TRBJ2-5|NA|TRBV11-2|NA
CASSLGQETQYF
TGTGCCAGCAGCTTAGGTCAAGAGACCCAGTACTTC
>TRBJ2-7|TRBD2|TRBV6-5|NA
CAIRAPGGEQYF
TGTGCCATACGGGCCCCGGGAGGCGAGCAGTACTTC
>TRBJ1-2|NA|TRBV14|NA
CASSQGAEYYGYTF
TGTGCCAGCAGCCAAGGGGCGGAGTACTATGGCTACACCTTC
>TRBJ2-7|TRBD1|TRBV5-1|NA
CASSLDTGVEQYF
TGCGCCAGCAGCTTGGACACAGGGGTCGAGCAGTACTTC
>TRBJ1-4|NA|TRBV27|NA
CASSFGGVGEKLFF
TGTGCCAGCAGTTTTGGGGGAGTAGGCGAAAAACTGTTTTTT
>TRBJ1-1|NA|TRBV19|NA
CASSTGIRSQAFF
TGTGCCAGTAGTACCGGGATCCGGAGCCAAGCTTTCTTT
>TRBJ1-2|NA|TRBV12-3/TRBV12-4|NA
CASSRILYGYTF
TGTGCCAGCAGTCGGATCCTATATGGCTACACCTTC
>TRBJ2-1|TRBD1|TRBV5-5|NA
CASSFRGQGANEQFF
TGTGCCAGCAGTTTCCGAGGACAGGGGGCCAATGAGCAGTTCTTC
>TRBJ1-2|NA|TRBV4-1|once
CASSQVLGDGYTF
TGCGCCAGCAGCCAAGTTTTGGGGGATGGCTACACCTTC
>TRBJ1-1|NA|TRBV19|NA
CASSKQGLNTEAFF
TGTGCCAGTAGTAAACAGGGTTTGAACACTGAAGCTTTCTTT
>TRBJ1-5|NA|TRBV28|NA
CASIEGPGNQPQHF
TGTGCCAGCATAGAGGGGCCGGGCAATCAGCCCCAGCATTTT
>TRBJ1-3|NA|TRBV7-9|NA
CASSEAQSSGNTIYF
TGTGCCAGCAGCGAGGCCCAGAGCTCTGGAAACACCATATATTTT
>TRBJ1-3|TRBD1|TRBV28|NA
CASSAGGYSGNTIYF
TGTGCCAGCAGTGCAGGGGGCTATTCTGGAAACACCATATATTTT
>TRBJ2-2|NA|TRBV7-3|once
CASSLDPGPNTGELFF
TGTGCCAGCAGCTTAGACCCGGGCCCGAACACCGGGGAGCTGTTTTTT
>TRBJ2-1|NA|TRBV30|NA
CAWSSDGPSSYNEQFF
TGTGCCTGGAGCTCGGACGGACCGAGCTCCTACAATGAGCAGTTCTTC
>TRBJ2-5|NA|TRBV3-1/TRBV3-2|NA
CASSQQLAKETQYF
TGTGCCAGCAGCCAACAGCTTGCTAAAGAGACCCAGTACTTC
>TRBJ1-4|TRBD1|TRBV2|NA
CASRADRVGEKLFF
TGTGCCAGCAGGGCGGACAGGGTGGGTGAAAAACTGTTTTTT
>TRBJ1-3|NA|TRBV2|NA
CASSGSSGPGNTIYF
TGTGCCAGCAGTGGTAGTTCAGGGCCTGGAAACACCATATATTTT
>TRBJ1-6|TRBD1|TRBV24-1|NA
CATSESDRVNSPLHF
TGTGCCACCAGTGAATCGGACAGGGTCAATTCACCCCTCCACTTT
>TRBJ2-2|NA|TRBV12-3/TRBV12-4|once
CASSFLNFGELFF
TGTGCCAGCAGTTTCCTGAACTTCGGGGAGCTGTTTTTT
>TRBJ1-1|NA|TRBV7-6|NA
CASSVSGTEAFF
TGTGCCAGCAGCGTCTCAGGGACTGAAGCTTTCTTT
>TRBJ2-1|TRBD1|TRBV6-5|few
CASSSGQGSYNEQFF
TGTGCCAGCAGTTCGGGACAGGGCTCCTACAATGAGCAGTTCTTC
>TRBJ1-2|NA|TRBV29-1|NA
CSVVGDFYGYTF
TGCAGCGTTGTGGGTGATTTCTATGGCTACACCTTC
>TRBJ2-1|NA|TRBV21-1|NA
CASSIATGGRTYNEQFF
TGTGCCAGCAGCATTGCCACAGGGGGTAGGACCTACAATGAGCAGTTCTTC
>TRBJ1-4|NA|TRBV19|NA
CASTGRVTEEEKLFF
TGTGCCAGTACTGGGAGGGTAACTGAAGAGGAAAAACTGTTTTTT